The clone carrying this T cell receptor (beta chain) was detected only once. Study processing details: Amplified reference gene primers provided the basis for estimating nucleated cell counts. Profiled with immunoSEQ multiplex PCR; TCRdb holds only in-frame clones, not every one. V and J calls and clone size follow that table, whereas D and trimming were derived from the DNA. The repertoire includes 53,000 or so clones, over 90% of them detected once, and 3% to 3.5% sits in the top ten. Germline lookup yields CDR1 LNHDA and CDR2 SQIVND (reference sequence). Trimming stripped 5 bases from V and 2 bases from J, with 15 bases between. The CDR3 is made up of 15 amino acids. These data come from a study of blood T cell repertoires in COVID-19. The wider study: The study drew acute and convalescent COVID-19 samples from the United States, Italy and Spain. T cells, B-cell-depleted T cells, or PBMCs supplied cDNA or gDNA.

The chain links TRBV19 to TRBJ2-5; TRBD2 is a possible D gene (7 bases). The sequenced sample was peripheral blood. This clonotype originated in a human donor in a cohort sampled during active COVID-19. CDR3 sequence: CASSPRRGPQETQYF. CDR3 nucleotide sequence: TGTGCCAGTAGTCCAAGGCGGGGGCCTCAAGAGACCCAGTACTTC.